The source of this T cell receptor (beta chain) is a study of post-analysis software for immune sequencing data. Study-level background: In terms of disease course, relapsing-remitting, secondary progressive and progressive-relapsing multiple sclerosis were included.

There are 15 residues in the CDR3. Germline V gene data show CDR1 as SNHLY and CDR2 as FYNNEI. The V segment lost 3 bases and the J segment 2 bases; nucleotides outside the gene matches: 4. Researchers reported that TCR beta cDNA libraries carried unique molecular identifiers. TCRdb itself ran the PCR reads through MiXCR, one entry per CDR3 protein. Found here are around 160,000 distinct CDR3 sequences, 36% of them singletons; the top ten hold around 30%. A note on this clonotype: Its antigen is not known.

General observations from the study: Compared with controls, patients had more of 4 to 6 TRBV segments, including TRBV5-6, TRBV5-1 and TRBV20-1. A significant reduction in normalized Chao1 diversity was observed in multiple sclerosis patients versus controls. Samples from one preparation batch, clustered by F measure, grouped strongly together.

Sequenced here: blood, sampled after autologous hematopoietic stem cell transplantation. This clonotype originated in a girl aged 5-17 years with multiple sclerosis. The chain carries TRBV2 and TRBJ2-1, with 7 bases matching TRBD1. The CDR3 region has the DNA TGTGCCAGCAGTGAGGGACAGACCACCTACAATGAGCAGTTCTTC. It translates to CASSEGQTTYNEQFF.